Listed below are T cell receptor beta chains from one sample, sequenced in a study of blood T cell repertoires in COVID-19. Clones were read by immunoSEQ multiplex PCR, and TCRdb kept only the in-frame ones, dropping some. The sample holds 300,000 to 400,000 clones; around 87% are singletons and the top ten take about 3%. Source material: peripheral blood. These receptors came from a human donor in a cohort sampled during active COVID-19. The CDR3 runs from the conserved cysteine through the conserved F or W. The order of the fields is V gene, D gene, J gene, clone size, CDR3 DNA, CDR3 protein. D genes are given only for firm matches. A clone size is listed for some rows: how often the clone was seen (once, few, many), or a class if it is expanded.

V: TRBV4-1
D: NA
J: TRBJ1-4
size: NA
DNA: TGCGCCAGCAGCCAAGGAGCGGGGCATGAAAAACTGTTTTTT
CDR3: CASSQGAGHEKLFF

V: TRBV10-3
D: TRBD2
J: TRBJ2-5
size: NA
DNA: TGTGCCATCAGTGAGCCGACTAGCGGGGGCGTAGAGACCCAGTACTTC
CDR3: CAISEPTSGGVETQYF

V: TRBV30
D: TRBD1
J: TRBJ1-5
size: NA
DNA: TGTGCCTGGAGCGCCGACAGGGGTAATCAGCCCCAGCATTTT
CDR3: CAWSADRGNQPQHF

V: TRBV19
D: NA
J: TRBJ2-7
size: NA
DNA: TGTGCCAGTAGTATAGGCGGAACCTACGAGCAGTACTTC
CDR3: CASSIGGTYEQYF

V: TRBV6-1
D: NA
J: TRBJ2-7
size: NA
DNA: TGTGCCAGCAGTGAAAGGAGGGCCTCCTACGAGCAGTACTTC
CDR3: CASSERRASYEQYF

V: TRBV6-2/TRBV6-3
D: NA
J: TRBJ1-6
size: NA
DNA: TGTGCCAGCAGCCGGGGGGAGAGAATTAATTCACCCCTCCACTTT
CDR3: CASSRGERINSPLHF

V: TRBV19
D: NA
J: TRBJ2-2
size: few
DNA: TGTGCCAGTAGTCCCCTGCAACAGGTTACCGGGGAGCTGTTTTTT
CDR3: CASSPLQQVTGELFF

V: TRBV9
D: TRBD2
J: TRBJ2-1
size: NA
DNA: TGTGCCAGCAGCGTAGCGGGTTTCCCAGCGGGGGGGCAAAATGAGCAGTTCTTC
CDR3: CASSVAGFPAGGQNEQFF

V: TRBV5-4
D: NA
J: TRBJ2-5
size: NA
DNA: TGTGCCAGCAGCCCCTCGGACAGAATAGAGACCCAGTACTTC
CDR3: CASSPSDRIETQYF

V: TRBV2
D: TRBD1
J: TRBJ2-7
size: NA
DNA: TGTGCCAGCAGTGGACAGGGCGAGCAGTACTTC
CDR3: CASSGQGEQYF

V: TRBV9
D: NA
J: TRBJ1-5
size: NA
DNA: TGTGCCAGCAGCCCGGAGGGGCGGAGCAATCAGCCCCAGCATTTT
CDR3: CASSPEGRSNQPQHF

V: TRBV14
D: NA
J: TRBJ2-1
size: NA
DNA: TGTGCCAGCAGCCCCCGGGACTCCTGGAACAATGAGCAGTTCTTC
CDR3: CASSPRDSWNNEQFF

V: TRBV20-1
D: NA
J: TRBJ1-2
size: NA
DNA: TGCAGTGCTAGTACAGGGAGGGGCTATGGCTACACCTTC
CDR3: CSASTGRGYGYTF

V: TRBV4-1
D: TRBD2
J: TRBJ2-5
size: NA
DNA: TGCGCCAGCAGCCAAGAGACTAGCGGGAGGCGGTGGACCCAGTACTTC
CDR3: CASSQETSGRRWTQYF

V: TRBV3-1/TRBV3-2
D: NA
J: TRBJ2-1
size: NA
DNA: TGTGCCAGCAGCCAAGAAGGGGAGACTAGGGACTCCTACAATGAGCAGTTCTTC
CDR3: CASSQEGETRDSYNEQFF

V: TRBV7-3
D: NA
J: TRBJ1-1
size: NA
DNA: TGTGCCAGCAGCCCGCGGGCAGGGAGGGGCACTGAAGCTTTCTTT
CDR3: CASSPRAGRGTEAFF

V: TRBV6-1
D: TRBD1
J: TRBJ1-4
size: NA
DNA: TGTGCCAGCAGTGATATTGCAGGGGGTAATGAAAAACTGTTTTTT
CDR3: CASSDIAGGNEKLFF

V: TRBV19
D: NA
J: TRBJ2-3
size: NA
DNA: TGTGCCAGTACGTTTGCAGATACGCAGTATTTT
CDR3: CASTFADTQYF

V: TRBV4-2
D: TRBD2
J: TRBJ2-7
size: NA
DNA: TGTGCCAGCAGCCAGGGGCCCGGGACTAGCGGGAGTATAACCTACGAGCAGTACTTC
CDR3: CASSQGPGTSGSITYEQYF

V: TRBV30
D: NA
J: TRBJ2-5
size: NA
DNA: TGTGCCTGGAGTGTAAACGCGGGGGAGACCCAGTACTTC
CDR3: CAWSVNAGETQYF

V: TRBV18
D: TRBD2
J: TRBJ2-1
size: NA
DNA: TGTGCCAGCTCACCATCTAGCGGGGGGATCAATGAGCAGTTCTTC
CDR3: CASSPSSGGINEQFF

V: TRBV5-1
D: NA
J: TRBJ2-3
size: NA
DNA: TGCGCCACCCGAACCGGGACTGGTACAGATACGCAGTATTTT
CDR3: CATRTGTGTDTQYF

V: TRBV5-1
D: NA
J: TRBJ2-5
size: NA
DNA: TGCGCCAGCAGCACGGGAGAGGGGCAAGAGACCCAGTACTTC
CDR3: CASSTGEGQETQYF

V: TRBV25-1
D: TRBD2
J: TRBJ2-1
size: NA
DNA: TGTGCCAGCAGTAACCCGGGACTAGCGGGAGTCTACAATGAGCAGTTCTTC
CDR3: CASSNPGLAGVYNEQFF

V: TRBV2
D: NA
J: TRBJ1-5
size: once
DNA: TGTGCCAGCAGTGTCTATAGCAATCAGCCCCAGCATTTT
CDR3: CASSVYSNQPQHF

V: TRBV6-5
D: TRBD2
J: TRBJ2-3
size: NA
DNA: TGTGCCAGCAGTTACGTGACTAGCGGAGATACGCAGTATTTT
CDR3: CASSYVTSGDTQYF

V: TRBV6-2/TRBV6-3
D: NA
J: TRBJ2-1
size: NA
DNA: TGTGCCAGCAGCCCCCCTTATTCGGGAGATCGGTACAATGAGCAGTTCTTC
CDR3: CASSPPYSGDRYNEQFF

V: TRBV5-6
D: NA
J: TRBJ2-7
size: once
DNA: TGTGCCAGCAGTTTGGGTCGAACATACGAGCAGTACTTC
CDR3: CASSLGRTYEQYF

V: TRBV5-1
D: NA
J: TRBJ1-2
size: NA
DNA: TGCGCCAGCAGCTTTACCACAACAGGGTATGGCTACACCTTC
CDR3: CASSFTTTGYGYTF

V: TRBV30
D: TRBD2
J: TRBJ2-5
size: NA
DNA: TGTGCCTGCCGGGGGGGCCGAGCGGAGACCCAGTACTTC
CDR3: CACRGGRAETQYF

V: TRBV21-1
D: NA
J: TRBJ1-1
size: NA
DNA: TGTGCCAGCAGCTGGGACAGCAAGAACCCAAACACTGAAGCTTTCTTT
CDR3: CASSWDSKNPNTEAFF

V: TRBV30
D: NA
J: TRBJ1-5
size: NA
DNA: TGTGCCTGGTGCCCGGGGGGTCATCAGCCCCAGCATTTT
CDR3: CAWCPGGHQPQHF

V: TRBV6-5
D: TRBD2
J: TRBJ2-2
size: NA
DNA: TGTGCCAGCAGTCTTAGCGGGGAGGGTACCGGGGAGCTGTTTTTT
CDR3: CASSLSGEGTGELFF

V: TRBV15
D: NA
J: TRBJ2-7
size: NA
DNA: TGTGCCACCAGCAGCGCAGACAGCTACGAGCAGTACTTC
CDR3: CATSSADSYEQYF

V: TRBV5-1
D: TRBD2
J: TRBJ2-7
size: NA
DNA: TGCGCCAGCAGCTTGGCTAGCGGGGCCTACGAGCAGTACTTC
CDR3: CASSLASGAYEQYF

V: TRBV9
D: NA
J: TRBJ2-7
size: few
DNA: TGTGCCAGCAGCCCCGGGACAACCTACGAGCAGTACTTC
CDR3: CASSPGTTYEQYF

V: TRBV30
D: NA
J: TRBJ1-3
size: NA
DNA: TGTGCCTGGAGTCCAGACAGGCTCTCTGGAAACACCATATATTTT
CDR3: CAWSPDRLSGNTIYF

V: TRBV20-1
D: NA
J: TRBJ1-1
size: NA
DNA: TGCAGTGCTAGTAAGGGGATAGCTTTCTTT
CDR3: CSASKGIAFF

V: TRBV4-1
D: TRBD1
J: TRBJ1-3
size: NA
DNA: TGCGCCAGCAGCCAAGGCCCTAGGGGGCGAGCCTCTGGAAACACCATATATTTT
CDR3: CASSQGPRGRASGNTIYF

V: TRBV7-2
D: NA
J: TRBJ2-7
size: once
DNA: TGTGCCAGCAGCTTAGGGCCGTCCTCCTACGAGCAGTACTTC
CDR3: CASSLGPSSYEQYF

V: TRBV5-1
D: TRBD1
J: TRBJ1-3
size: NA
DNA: TGCGCCAGCAGCTTGGAGGGGGCTGCTGGAAACACCATATATTTT
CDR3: CASSLEGAAGNTIYF

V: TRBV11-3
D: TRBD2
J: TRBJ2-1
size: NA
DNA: TGTGCCAGCAGCTTAGAAGGAGCGGGGGGACCCTGGGGGGAGCAGTTCTTC
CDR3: CASSLEGAGGPWGEQFF